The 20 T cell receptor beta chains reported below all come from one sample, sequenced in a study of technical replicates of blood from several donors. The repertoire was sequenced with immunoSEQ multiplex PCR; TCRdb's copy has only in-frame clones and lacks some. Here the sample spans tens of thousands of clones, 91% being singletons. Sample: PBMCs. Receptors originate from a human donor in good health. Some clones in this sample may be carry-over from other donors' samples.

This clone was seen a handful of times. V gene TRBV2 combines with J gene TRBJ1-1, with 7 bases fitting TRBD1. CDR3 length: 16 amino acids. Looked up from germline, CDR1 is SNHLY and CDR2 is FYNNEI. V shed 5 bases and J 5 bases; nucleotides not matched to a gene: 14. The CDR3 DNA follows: TGTGCCAGCAGTACACCCCCTGACAGGGCGGGGACTGAAGCTTTCTTT. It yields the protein CASSTPPDRAGTEAFF. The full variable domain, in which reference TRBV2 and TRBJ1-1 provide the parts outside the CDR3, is EPEVTQTPSHQVTQMGQEVILRCVPISNHLYFYWYRQILGQKVEFLVSFYNNEISEKSEIFDDQFSVERPDGSNFTLKIRSTKLEDSAMYFCASSTPPDRAGTEAFFGQGTRLTVV.

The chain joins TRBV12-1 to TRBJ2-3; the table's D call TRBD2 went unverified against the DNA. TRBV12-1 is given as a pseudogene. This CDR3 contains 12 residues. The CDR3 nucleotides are TGTGCCAGCAGCTTCCCCGCGGATACGCAGTATTTT. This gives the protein CASSFPADTQYF.

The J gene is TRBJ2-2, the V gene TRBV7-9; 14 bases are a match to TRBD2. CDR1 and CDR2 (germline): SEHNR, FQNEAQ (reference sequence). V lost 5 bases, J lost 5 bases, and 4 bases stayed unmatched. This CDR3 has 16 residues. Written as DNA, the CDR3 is TGTGCCAGCAGCCCGGGACTAGCGGGGGTGACCGGGGAGCTGTTTTTT. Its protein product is CASSPGLAGVTGELFF. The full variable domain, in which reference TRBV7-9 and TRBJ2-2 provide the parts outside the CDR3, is DTGVSQNPRHKITKRGQNVTFRCDPISEHNRLYWYRQTLGQGPEFLTYFQNEAQLEKSRLLSDRFSAERPKGSFSTLEIQRTEQGDSAMYLCASSPGLAGVTGELFFGEGSRLTVL.

The CDR3 is CASSGLAGGYEQYF. CDR3 DNA: TGTGCCAGCAGTGGACTAGCGGGGGGCTACGAGCAGTACTTC. The chain has TRBV2 and TRBJ2-7, with TRBD2 identical over 13 bases. V was clipped by 4 bases and J by 3 bases; unmatched bases: 0. The CDR3 sequence is 14 residues long. Germline assignment: CDR1 SNHLY and CDR2 FYNNEI.

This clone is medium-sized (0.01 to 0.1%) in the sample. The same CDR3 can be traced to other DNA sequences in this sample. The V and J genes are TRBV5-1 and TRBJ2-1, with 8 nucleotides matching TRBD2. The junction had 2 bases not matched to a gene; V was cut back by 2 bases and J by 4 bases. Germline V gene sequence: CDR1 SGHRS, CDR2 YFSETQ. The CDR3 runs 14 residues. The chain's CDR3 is CASSFSGAYNEQFF. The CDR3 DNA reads TGCGCCAGCAGCTTTAGCGGGGCATACAATGAGCAGTTCTTC.

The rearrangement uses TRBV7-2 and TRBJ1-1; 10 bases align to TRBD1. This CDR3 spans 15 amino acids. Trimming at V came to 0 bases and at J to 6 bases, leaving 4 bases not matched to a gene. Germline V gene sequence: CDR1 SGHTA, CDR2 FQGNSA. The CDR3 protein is CASSLAGTGVSEAFF. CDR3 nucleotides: TGTGCCAGCAGCTTAGCCGGGACAGGGGTGTCTGAAGCTTTCTTT.

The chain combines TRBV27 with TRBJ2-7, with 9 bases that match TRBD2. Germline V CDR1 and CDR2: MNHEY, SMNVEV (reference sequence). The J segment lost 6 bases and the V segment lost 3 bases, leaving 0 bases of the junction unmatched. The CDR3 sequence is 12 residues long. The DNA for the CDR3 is TGTGCCAGCAGTTTGCGGGGGGGCGAGCAGTACTTC. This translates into CASSLRGGEQYF.

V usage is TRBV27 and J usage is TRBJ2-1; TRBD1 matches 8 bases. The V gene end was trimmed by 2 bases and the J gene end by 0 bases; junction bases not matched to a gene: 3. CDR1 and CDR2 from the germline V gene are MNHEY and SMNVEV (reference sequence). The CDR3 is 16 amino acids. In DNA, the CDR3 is TGTGCCAGCAGTTTACCCGACAGGGGCTCCTACAATGAGCAGTTCTTC. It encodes CASSLPDRGSYNEQFF.

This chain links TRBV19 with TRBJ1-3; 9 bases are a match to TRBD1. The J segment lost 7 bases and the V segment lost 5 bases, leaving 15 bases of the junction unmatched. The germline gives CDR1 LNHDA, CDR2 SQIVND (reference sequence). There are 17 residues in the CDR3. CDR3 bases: TGTGCCAGTAGTCCAACCCACTCGACAGGGGGGTTGAACACCATATATTTT. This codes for CASSPTHSTGGLNTIYF.

The CDR3 is CASSPITSYAAGELFF. The CDR3 DNA is TGTGCCAGCTCACCCATAACCAGCTATGCGGCCGGGGAGCTGTTTTTT. The chain combines TRBV18 with TRBJ2-2; unclear D gene. Trimming removed 3 bases at V and 6 bases at J, with 17 bases between. Per the germline V gene, CDR1 is KGHSH and CDR2 is LQKENI. CDR3 length equals 16 residues.

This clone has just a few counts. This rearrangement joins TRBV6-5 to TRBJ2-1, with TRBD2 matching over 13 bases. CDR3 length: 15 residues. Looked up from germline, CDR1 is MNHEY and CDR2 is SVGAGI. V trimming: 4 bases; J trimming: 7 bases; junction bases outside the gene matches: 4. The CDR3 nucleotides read TGTGCCAGCAGTTCTGGACTAGCGGGAGTAAATGAGCAGTTCTTC. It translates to CASSSGLAGVNEQFF.

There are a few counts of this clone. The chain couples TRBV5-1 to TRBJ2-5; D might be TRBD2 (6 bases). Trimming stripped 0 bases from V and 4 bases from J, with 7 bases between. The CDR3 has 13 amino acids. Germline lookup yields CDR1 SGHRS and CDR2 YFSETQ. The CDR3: CASSLGAGETQYF. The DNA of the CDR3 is TGCGCCAGCAGCTTGGGAGCGGGAGAGACCCAGTACTTC.

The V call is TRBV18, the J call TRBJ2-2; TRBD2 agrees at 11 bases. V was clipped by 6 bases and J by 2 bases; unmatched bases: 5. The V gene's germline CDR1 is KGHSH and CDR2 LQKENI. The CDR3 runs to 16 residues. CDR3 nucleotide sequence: TGTGCCAGCTCCCGGACTAGCGGGCTTAACACCGGGGAGCTGTTTTTT. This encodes CASSRTSGLNTGELFF.

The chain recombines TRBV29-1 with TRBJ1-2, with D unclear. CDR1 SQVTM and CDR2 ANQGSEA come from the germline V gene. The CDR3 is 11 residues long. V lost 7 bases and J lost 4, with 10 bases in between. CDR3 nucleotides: TGCAGCGACGGGGTTAGCTATGGCTACACCTTC. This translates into CSDGVSYGYTF.

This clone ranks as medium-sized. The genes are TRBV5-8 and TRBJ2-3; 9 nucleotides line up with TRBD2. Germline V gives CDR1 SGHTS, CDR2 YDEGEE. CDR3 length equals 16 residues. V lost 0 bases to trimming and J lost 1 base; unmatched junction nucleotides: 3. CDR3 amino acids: CASSLDGGRGTDTQYF. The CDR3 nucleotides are TGTGCCAGCAGCTTGGACGGCGGGAGGGGCACAGATACGCAGTATTTT. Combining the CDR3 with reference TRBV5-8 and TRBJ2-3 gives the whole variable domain EAGVTQSPTHLIKTRGQQATLRCSPISGHTSVYWYQQALGLGLQFLLWYDEGEERNRGNFPPRFSGRQFPNYSSELNVNALELEDSALYLCASSLDGGRGTDTQYFGPGTRLTVL.

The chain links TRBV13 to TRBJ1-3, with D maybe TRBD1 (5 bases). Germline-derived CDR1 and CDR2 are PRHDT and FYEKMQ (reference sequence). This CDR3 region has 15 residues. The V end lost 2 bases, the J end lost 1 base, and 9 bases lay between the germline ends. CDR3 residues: CASSLYRTSGNTIYF. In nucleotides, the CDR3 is TGTGCCAGCAGCTTATACAGGACGTCTGGAAACACCATATATTTT. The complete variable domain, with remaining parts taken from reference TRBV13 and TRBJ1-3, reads AAGVIQSPRHLIKEKRETATLKCYPIPRHDTVYWYQQGPGQDPQFLISFYEKMQSDKGSIPDRFSAQQFSDYHSELNMSSLELGDSALYFCASSLYRTSGNTIYFGEGSWLTVV.

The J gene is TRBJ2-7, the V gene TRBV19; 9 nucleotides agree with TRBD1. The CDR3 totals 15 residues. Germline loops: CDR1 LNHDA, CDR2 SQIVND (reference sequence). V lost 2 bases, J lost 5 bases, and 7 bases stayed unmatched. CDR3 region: CASSIFGQGFNEQYF. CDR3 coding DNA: TGTGCCAGTAGTATATTCGGACAGGGGTTTAACGAGCAGTACTTC.

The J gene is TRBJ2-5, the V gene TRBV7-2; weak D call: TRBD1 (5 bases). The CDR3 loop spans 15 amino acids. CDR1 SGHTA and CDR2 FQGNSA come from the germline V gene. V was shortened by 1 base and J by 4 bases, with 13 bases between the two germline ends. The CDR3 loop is CASSLGWAQGETQYF. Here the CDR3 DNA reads TGTGCCAGCAGCTTAGGTTGGGCCCAGGGAGAGACCCAGTACTTC.

This CDR3 is CASSLGTSGRRSQYF. CDR3 DNA: TGTGCCAGCAGCCTCGGGACTAGCGGCCGCCGCTCCCAGTACTTC. The chain uses TRBV7-2 and TRBJ2-5; 11 bases fit TRBD2. The trim removed 5 bases at V and 9 bases at J, leaving 11 bases unmatched. Germline CDR1 SGHTA, CDR2 FQGNSA. CDR3 size: 15 residues.

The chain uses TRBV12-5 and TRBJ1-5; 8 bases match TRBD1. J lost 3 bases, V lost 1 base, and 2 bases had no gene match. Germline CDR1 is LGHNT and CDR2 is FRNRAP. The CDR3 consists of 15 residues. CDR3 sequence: CASGLGQGHNQPQHF. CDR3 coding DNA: TGTGCTAGTGGTTTGGGACAGGGGCACAATCAGCCCCAGCATTTT. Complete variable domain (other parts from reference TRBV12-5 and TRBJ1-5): DARVTQTPRHKVTEMGQEVTMRCQPILGHNTVFWYRQTMMQGLELLAYFRNRAPLDDSGMPKDRFSAEMPDATLATLKIQPSEPRDSAVYFCASGLGQGHNQPQHFGDGTRLSIL.